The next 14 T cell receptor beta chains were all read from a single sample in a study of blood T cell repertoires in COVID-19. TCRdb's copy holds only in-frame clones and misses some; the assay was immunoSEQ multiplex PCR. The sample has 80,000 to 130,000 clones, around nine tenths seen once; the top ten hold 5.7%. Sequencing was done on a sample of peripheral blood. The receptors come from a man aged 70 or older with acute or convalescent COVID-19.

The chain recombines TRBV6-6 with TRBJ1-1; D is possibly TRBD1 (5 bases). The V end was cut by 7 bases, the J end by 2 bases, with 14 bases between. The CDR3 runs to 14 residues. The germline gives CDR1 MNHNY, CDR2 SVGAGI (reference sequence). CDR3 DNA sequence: TGTGCCAGCACCACCGGGGGTCCCAACACTGAAGCTTTCTTT. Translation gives CASTTGGPNTEAFF.

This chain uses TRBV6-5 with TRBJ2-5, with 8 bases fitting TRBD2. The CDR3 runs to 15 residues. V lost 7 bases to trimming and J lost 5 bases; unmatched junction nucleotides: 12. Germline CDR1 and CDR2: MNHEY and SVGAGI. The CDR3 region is CASMKAGGGRETQYF. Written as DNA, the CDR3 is TGTGCCAGCATGAAAGCTGGCGGGGGGCGTGAGACCCAGTACTTC.

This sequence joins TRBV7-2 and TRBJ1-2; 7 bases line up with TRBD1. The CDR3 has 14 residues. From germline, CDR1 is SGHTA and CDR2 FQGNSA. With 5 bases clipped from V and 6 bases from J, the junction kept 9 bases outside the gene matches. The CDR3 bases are TGTGCCAGCAGCGCGCGACAGGGATTGGATGGCTACACCTTC. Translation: CASSARQGLDGYTF.

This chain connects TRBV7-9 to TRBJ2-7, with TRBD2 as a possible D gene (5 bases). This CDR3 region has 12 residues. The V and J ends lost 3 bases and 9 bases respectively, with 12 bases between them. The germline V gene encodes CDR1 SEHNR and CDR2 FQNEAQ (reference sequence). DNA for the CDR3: TGTGCCAGCAGCTTCGCAGCAGAGGGGCAGTACTTC. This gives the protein CASSFAAEGQYF.

The CDR3 region is CASSQIRHEQETQYF. The CDR3 region has the DNA TGCGCCAGCAGCCAAATCAGACACGAACAAGAGACCCAGTACTTC. The gene calls are TRBV4-3 and TRBJ2-5; D is undetermined. Trimming removed 2 bases at V and 2 bases at J, with 12 bases between. The CDR3 contains 15 residues. Germline V gene data show CDR1 as LGHNA and CDR2 as YSLEER.

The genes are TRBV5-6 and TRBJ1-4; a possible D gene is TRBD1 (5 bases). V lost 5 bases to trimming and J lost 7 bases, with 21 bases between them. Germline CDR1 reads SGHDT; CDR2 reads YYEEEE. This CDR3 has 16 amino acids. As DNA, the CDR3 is TGTGCCAGCAGTTCCTTAGGGCTGGAAGGGGTTGAAAAACTGTTTTTT. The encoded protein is CASSSLGLEGVEKLFF.

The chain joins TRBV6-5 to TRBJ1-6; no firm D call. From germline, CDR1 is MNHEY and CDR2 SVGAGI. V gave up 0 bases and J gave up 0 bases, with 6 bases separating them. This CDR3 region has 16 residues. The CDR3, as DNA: TGTGCCAGCAGTTACTCGAGGAGCTCCTATAATTCACCCCTCCACTTT. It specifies CASSYSRSSYNSPLHF.

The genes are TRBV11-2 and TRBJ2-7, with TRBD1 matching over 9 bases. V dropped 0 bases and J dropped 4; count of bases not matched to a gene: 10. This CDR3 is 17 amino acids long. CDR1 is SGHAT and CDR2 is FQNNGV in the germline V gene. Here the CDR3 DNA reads TGTGCCAGCAGCTTAGATGCCCGGGACAGGGAGAGATACGAGCAGTACTTC. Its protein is CASSLDARDRERYEQYF.

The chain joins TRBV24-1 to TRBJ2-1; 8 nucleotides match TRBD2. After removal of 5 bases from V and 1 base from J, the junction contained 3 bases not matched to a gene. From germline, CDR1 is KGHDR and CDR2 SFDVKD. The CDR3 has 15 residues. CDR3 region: CATSGAGVSYNEQFF. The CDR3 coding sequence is TGTGCCACCAGTGGAGCGGGAGTTTCCTACAATGAGCAGTTCTTC.

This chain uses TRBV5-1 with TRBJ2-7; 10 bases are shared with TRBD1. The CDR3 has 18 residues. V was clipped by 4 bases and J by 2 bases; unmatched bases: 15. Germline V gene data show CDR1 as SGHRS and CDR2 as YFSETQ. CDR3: CASSPVPGQGSYTYEQYF. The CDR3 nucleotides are TGCGCCAGCAGCCCGGTCCCGGGACAGGGGTCCTACACCTACGAGCAGTACTTC.

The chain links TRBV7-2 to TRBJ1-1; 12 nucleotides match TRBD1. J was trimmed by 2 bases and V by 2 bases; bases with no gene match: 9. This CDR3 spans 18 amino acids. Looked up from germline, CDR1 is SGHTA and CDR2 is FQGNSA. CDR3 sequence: CASSLNRDRGPGNTEAFF. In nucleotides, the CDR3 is TGTGCCAGCAGCTTAAACCGGGACAGGGGGCCTGGTAACACTGAAGCTTTCTTT.

The CDR3 region is CASSRRQGSNYGYTF. The CDR3 DNA sequence: TGTGCCAGCAGCAGAAGACAGGGGTCTAACTATGGCTACACCTTC. The J gene is TRBJ1-2, the V gene TRBV11-3; 8 nucleotides match TRBD1. The CDR3 contains 15 residues. The germline V gene encodes CDR1 SGHNT and CDR2 YENEEA. Losses at the gene ends were 5 bases for V and 0 bases for J; bases not matched to a gene: 5.

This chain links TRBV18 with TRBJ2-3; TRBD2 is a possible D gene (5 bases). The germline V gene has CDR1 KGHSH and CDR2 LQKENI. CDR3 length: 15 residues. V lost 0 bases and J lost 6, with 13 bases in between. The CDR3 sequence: CASSPPAEKGDTQYF. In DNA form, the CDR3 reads TGTGCCAGCTCACCACCAGCGGAAAAAGGGGATACGCAGTATTTT. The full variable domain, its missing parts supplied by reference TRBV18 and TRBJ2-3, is NAGVMQNPRHLVRRRGQEARLRCSPMKGHSHVYWYRQLPEEGLKFMVYLQKENIIDESGMPKERFSAEFPKEGPSILRIQQVVRGDSAAYFCASSPPAEKGDTQYFGPGTRLTVL.

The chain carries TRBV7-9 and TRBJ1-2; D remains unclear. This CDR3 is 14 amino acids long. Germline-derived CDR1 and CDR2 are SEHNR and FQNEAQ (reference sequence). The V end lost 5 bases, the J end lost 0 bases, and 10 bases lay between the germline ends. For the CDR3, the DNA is TGTGCCAGCAGCCCGGACTTCGCTAACTATGGCTACACCTTC. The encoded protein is CASSPDFANYGYTF.